The 19 T cell receptor beta chains reported below all come from one sample, sequenced in a study of T cells in Graves' hyperthyroidism and ophthalmopathy. It was RNA transcripts that yielded the amplified TCR beta CDR3 regions. The study used the HTBI primer set for a first-round RT-PCR of the TCR CDR3. TCRdb re-called the multiplex PCR reads through MiXCR, storing one row per CDR3 protein. The sample consists of 390,000 or so distinct CDR3 sequences, around 15% of them appearing once. Sequences were obtained from blood. These receptor sequences come from a man aged 18 to 29 with Graves' ophthalmopathy.

This clonotype was seen more than once but under ten times. This chain uses TRBV6-1 with TRBJ2-7; TRBD2 might be the D (5 bases). The CDR3 sequence is 13 residues long. Germline values: CDR1 MNHNS, CDR2 SASEGT. Trimming pared 8 bases from V and 5 bases from J, leaving 16 bases between. In DNA, the CDR3 is TGTGCCAGCGGCCGGGAATTTGTAGACGAGCAGTACTTC. Translation: CASGREFVDEQYF.

The table lists this clonotype with many counts. CDR3 region: CASSPPGTTNEQFF. CDR3 coding DNA: TGTGCCAGCTCACCACCGGGGACGACTAATGAGCAGTTCTTC. The gene calls are TRBV18 and TRBJ2-1; TRBD1 or TRBD2 may be the D gene (5 bases each). CDR1 and CDR2 (germline): KGHSH, LQKENI. This CDR3 contains 14 residues. The ends were cut back, 0 bases at V and 7 bases at J, with 10 bases in the middle.

This clonotype has ten or more counts. The chain uses TRBV20-1 and TRBJ2-5; 7 bases fit TRBD1. CDR3 size: 16 residues. Per the germline V gene, CDR1 is DFQATT and CDR2 is SNEGSKA (reference sequence). The J segment lost 7 bases and the V segment lost 6 bases, leaving 20 bases of the junction unmatched. CDR3 amino acids: CSACPDRDLQDGTQYF. CDR3 nucleotides: TGCAGTGCCTGCCCAGACAGGGATCTCCAAGATGGGACCCAGTACTTC.

In its sample, this clonotype was seen many times. CDR3 DNA: TGTGCCAGCAGCTTAAAGGGGAGCTCCTACAATGAGCAGTTCTTC. Protein sequence: CASSLKGSSYNEQFF. The chain is built from TRBV11-3 and TRBJ2-1; D possibly matches TRBD1 or TRBD2 (5 bases each). The germline V gene has CDR1 SGHNT and CDR2 YENEEA. The CDR3 contains 15 residues. V lost 2 bases and J lost 0, with 8 bases in between.

This chain joins TRBV6-1 and TRBJ2-1; D unresolved. CDR3 length: 14 residues. Trimming stripped 1 base from V and 8 bases from J, with 12 bases between. CDR1 is MNHNS, CDR2 SASEGT, per germline. The CDR3 region has the DNA TGTGCCAGCAGTGAAGGGCGAGTCTGGCATGAGCAGTTCTTC. Residues: CASSEGRVWHEQFF.

The chain uses TRBV4-2 and TRBJ2-7; 11 bases line up with TRBD2. With 1 base clipped from V and 6 bases from J, the junction kept 11 bases outside the gene matches. Germline assignment: CDR1 LGHNA and CDR2 YNFKEQ. The CDR3 is 17 amino acids. This CDR3 reads CASSQGVAGGVFSEQYF. In DNA form, the CDR3 reads TGTGCCAGCAGCCAAGGGGTAGCGGGAGGGGTATTTTCCGAGCAGTACTTC.

This clonotype was observed many times. The chain combines TRBV6-1 with TRBJ1-2; D perhaps matches TRBD1 (5 bases). CDR1 MNHNS and CDR2 SASEGT come from the germline V gene. CDR3 size: 14 residues. The germline V and J ends were trimmed by 3 bases and 4 bases, with 12 bases remaining between them. The CDR3 bases are TGTGCCAGCAGTGAGGGACCCAGGATCTATGGCTACACCTTC. Amino acids: CASSEGPRIYGYTF.

This clonotype was seen at least ten times. This sequence joins TRBV12-3 or TRBV12-4 and TRBJ1-2; 9 nucleotides align to TRBD1. With V trimmed by 7 bases and J by 7 bases, 10 bases remained unmatched. The CDR3 spans 14 residues. The CDR3 sequence is CASNRDRVLGGYTF. As DNA, the CDR3 is TGTGCCAGCAACAGGGACAGGGTATTGGGTGGCTACACCTTC.

This clonotype was observed a few times. The chain links TRBV10-3 to TRBJ1-2, with D possibly being TRBD1 (5 bases). This CDR3 has 14 amino acids. V shed 7 bases and J shed 3 bases, with 15 bases lying between them. Per the germline V gene, CDR1 is ENHRY and CDR2 is SYGVKD. Here the CDR3 DNA reads TGTGCCATCAAGGGGACGACAGTTGACTATGGCTACACCTTC. Its translation is CAIKGTTVDYGYTF.

V and J are TRBV30 and TRBJ1-4; D remains ambiguous. Trimming left V 1 base short and J 8 bases short, with 23 bases between. The CDR3 totals 17 residues. Germline CDR1 GTSNPN, CDR2 SVGIG (reference sequence). The CDR3, as DNA: TGTGCCTGGAGTGACGAAGTCGGACCGTTTGGTCGGGAAAAACTGTTTTTT. Its protein is CAWSDEVGPFGREKLFF. The full variable domain, completed using reference TRBV30 and TRBJ1-4, is SQTIHQWPATLVQPVGSPLSLECTVEGTSNPNLYWYRQAAGRGLQLLFYSVGIGQISSEVPQNLSASRPQDRQFILSSKKLLLSDSGFYLCAWSDEVGPFGREKLFFGSGTQLSVL.

The sample holds many counts of this clonotype. This chain uses TRBV28 with TRBJ2-7; no clear D. This CDR3 is built from 11 residues. Trimming left V 6 bases short and J 5 bases short, with 8 bases between. Germline assignment: CDR1 MDHEN and CDR2 SYDVKM. The DNA for the CDR3 is TGTGCCAGCAGAGGACCGAACGAGCAGTACTTC. This gives the protein CASRGPNEQYF.

This clonotype was found many times. The genes are TRBV2 and TRBJ2-7; D gene uncertain. There are 17 residues in the CDR3. Looked up from germline, CDR1 is SNHLY and CDR2 is FYNNEI. V dropped 6 bases and J dropped 2 bases, with 23 bases sitting between them. CDR3: CASRGEYLTELAYEQYF. The CDR3 nucleotides are TGTGCCAGCAGAGGTGAATACCTGACGGAACTGGCCTACGAGCAGTACTTC.

This clonotype was recorded at least ten times. This sequence joins TRBV7-8 and TRBJ2-1, with 13 bases lining up with TRBD2. The germline gives CDR1 SGHVS, CDR2 FQNEAQ. The CDR3 contains 16 residues. Germline trimming cut 2 bases from V and 8 bases from J; bases unmatched to any gene: 6. CDR3 coding DNA: TGTGCCAGCAGCTTACTGGGACTAGCGGGACACCATGAGCAGTTCTTC. As protein: CASSLLGLAGHHEQFF.

At least ten counts were recorded for this clonotype. The chain combines TRBV7-2 with TRBJ1-1; tentative D call: TRBD1 (5 bases). V was clipped by 2 bases and J by 6 bases, with 10 bases between them. This CDR3 spans 13 amino acids. From germline, CDR1 is SGHTA and CDR2 FQGNSA. CDR3 residues: CASSLNRDPEAFF. CDR3 DNA: TGTGCCAGCAGCTTAAATCGGGACCCTGAAGCTTTCTTT.

This clonotype was found many times. This chain connects TRBV20-1 to TRBJ2-1, with D tentatively TRBD2 (6 bases). This CDR3 has 14 amino acids. With 3 bases removed from V and 7 bases from J, the gap between germline ends came to 16 bases. Per the germline V gene, CDR1 is DFQATT and CDR2 is SNEGSKA (reference sequence). The CDR3 nucleotides read TGCAGTGCTAGGAGGGGCGGGAAAACTAATGAGCAGTTCTTC. Translated, it gives CSARRGGKTNEQFF.

This clonotype was recorded at least ten times. The genes are TRBV20-1 and TRBJ1-6, with D tentatively TRBD1 (6 bases). The germline CDR1 and CDR2 sequences are DFQATT and SNEGSKA (reference sequence). With 2 bases removed from V and 7 bases from J, the gap between germline ends came to 9 bases. The CDR3 is 13 residues long. For the CDR3, the DNA is TGCAGTGCTAGACAGGGGTCCAATTCACCCCTCCACTTT. Its protein is CSARQGSNSPLHF.

This clonotype was recorded at least ten times. The V call is TRBV7-2, the J call TRBJ2-7, with D maybe TRBD1 (5 bases). Germline V lookup: CDR1 SGHTA, CDR2 FQGNSA. V was shortened by 0 bases and J by 3 bases, with 9 bases between the two germline ends. The CDR3 contains 14 residues. The CDR3 here is CASSLAGALYEQYF. The CDR3 bases are TGTGCCAGCAGCTTAGCAGGGGCTCTCTACGAGCAGTACTTC.

This clonotype was seen ten or more times. Relative to the germline gene, one junction end is altered; a read error may explain this. This rearrangement joins TRBV7-7 to TRBJ2-5; no clear D. Germline V gene sequence: CDR1 SSHAT, CDR2 FNYEAQ (reference sequence). The CDR3 contains 13 residues. The CDR3 nucleotides read TGTGCTAGCAGCTTAGGCAAGGTGGAGACCCAGTACTTC. Protein sequence: CASSLGKVETQYF.

This clonotype was counted ten times or more. The rearrangement joins TRBV5-5 to TRBJ2-7; D remains unclear. CDR3 length: 14 residues. V gave up 2 bases and J gave up 2 bases, with 11 bases separating them. CDR1 is SGHKS and CDR2 is YYEKEE in the germline V gene (reference sequence). The CDR3 region has the DNA TGTGCCAGCAGCTTAAGGCGGTCTACCTACGAGCAGTACTTC. The encoded protein is CASSLRRSTYEQYF.